This T cell receptor (beta chain) originates from a study of shared clonotypes between healthy human individuals. This clone was recorded a few times. Its specificity is not known. For sorted subsets, 150 to 200 ng DNA per replicate equaled approximately 32,000 T cell genomes. Some clones are missing from TCRdb's copy, which holds only in-frame ones; the method was immunoSEQ multiplex PCR. The profile shows about 710,000 clones, about three quarters of them singletons. The CDR3 length is 16 residues. Germline V gene sequence: CDR1 SGHAT, CDR2 FQNNGV. V lost 4 bases to trimming and J lost 1 base; unmatched junction nucleotides: 10. The donors were adults (healthy and HIV-negative) with no recent acute infections or vaccinations. The study's findings and limits: The diversity represented, both genetic and in exposure history, was limited by few donors. Clonotypes not shared had lower generation probabilities than those common to all four donors.

Specimen: memory CD4+ T cells sorted from blood. Subset: CD45RA-negative fraction. This receptor was obtained from a woman aged 25 to 39 in good health. This sequence joins TRBV11-2 and TRBJ2-7; 7 bases are shared with TRBD1. This chain's CDR3 is CASSSSIRDRSYEQYF. For the CDR3, the DNA is TGTGCCAGCAGCTCCTCAATCCGGGACAGATCCTACGAGCAGTACTTC.